The 10 T cell receptor beta chains below all came from one sample that was sequenced in a study of cytomegalovirus exposure and HLA in healthy donors. PCR used 60 Vbeta primers and 13 Jbeta primers. Clones were sequenced by immunoSEQ multiplex PCR, and TCRdb holds only the in-frame ones, with some missing. The sample lists 110,000 or so clones, over 55% occurring once. The sample was PBMCs. The receptors shown here come from a man aged 18 to 29 in good health and CMV-seropositive.

The chain is built from TRBV11-2 and TRBJ1-1; D remains unclear. The CDR3 covers 13 residues. Germline lookup yields CDR1 SGHAT and CDR2 FQNNGV. The V end was cut by 1 base, the J end by 3 bases, with 6 bases between. The CDR3 here is CASSLVGYTEAFF. CDR3 nucleotide sequence: TGTGCCAGCAGCTTAGTCGGGTACACTGAAGCTTTCTTT.

The chain couples TRBV5-6 to TRBJ1-5; D not certain. Germline lookup yields CDR1 SGHDT and CDR2 YYEEEE. The CDR3 is 15 amino acids. Trimming stripped 4 bases from V and 0 bases from J, with 11 bases between. The CDR3 loop reads CASSPGLNSNQPQHF. In DNA, the CDR3 is TGTGCCAGCAGCCCCGGACTGAATAGCAATCAGCCCCAGCATTTT.

V is TRBV7-2 and J is TRBJ2-1, with 10 bases that match TRBD2. Germline-derived CDR1 and CDR2 are SGHTA and FQGNSA. This CDR3 is built from 15 residues. V gave up 5 bases and J gave up 6 bases; unmatched junction bases: 7. The CDR3 DNA reads TGTGCCAGCAGCCCCCGAGCGGGAGGGGGCAATGAGCAGTTCTTC. Translation: CASSPRAGGGNEQFF.

V gene TRBV5-6 combines with J gene TRBJ1-1; 8 bases agree with TRBD1. CDR1 is SGHDT and CDR2 is YYEEEE in the germline V gene. CDR3 length: 17 residues. The ends lost 4 bases at V and 1 base at J; junction bases unmatched: 12. CDR3 sequence: CASSIGDRRTSNTEAFF. For the CDR3, the DNA is TGTGCCAGCAGCATAGGGGACAGGCGAACTTCGAACACTGAAGCTTTCTTT.

This chain joins TRBV6-1 and TRBJ2-7, with 7 nucleotides matching TRBD1. Trimming cost V 10 bases and J 2 bases; bases outside gene matches: 11. Germline values: CDR1 MNHNS, CDR2 SASEGT. The CDR3 contains 14 residues. The CDR3 region has the DNA TGTGCCACCCTCAGACAGGGCCCCCCCTACGAGCAGTACTTC. It codes for CATLRQGPPYEQYF.

This chain uses TRBV6-5 with TRBJ1-3; TRBD1 matches 9 bases. CDR1 is MNHEY, CDR2 SVGAGI, per germline. There are 15 residues in the CDR3. Germline trimming cut 7 bases from V and 4 bases from J; bases unmatched to any gene: 8. The CDR3 bases are TGTGCCAGCACCACGACCGGGACAGGGGGAAACACCATATATTTT. Translation: CASTTTGTGGNTIYF.

The rearrangement joins TRBV2 to TRBJ1-1; TRBD1 agrees at 7 bases. From germline, CDR1 is SNHLY and CDR2 FYNNEI. V lost 6 bases and J lost 0; bases outside the gene matches: 4. This CDR3 is 14 amino acids long. The CDR3 is CASRGQPMNTEAFF. In DNA form, the CDR3 reads TGTGCCAGCAGGGGACAGCCTATGAACACTGAAGCTTTCTTT.

The table lists this clone with a count of one. CDR3 amino acids: CASSPPGLTARETQYF. The CDR3 region has the DNA TGTGCCAGCAGTCCCCCAGGACTCACGGCCCGGGAGACCCAGTACTTC. J is TRBJ2-5 and V is TRBV28; TRBD2 is a possible D gene (5 bases). CDR1 is MDHEN, CDR2 SYDVKM, per germline. CDR3 length: 16 residues. V was shortened by 5 bases and J by 5 bases, with 21 bases between the two germline ends.

This chain links TRBV7-2 with TRBJ1-4, with TRBD1 as a possible D gene (6 bases). In germline, CDR1 is SGHTA, CDR2 FQGNSA. The CDR3 loop spans 19 amino acids. Deletions cut 1 base from V and 8 bases from J, with 26 bases between. The CDR3 loop is CASSLEGRGAGVLREKLFF. The CDR3 nucleotides read TGTGCCAGCAGCTTAGAGGGACGGGGGGCTGGGGTCCTGCGGGAAAAACTGTTTTTT. Variable domain in full (rest from reference TRBV7-2 and TRBJ1-4): GAGVSQSPSNKVTEKGKDVELRCDPISGHTALYWYRQSLGQGLEFLIYFQGNSAPDKSGLPSDRFSAERTGGSVSTLTIQRTQQEDSAVYLCASSLEGRGAGVLREKLFFGSGTQLSVL.

The chain links TRBV6-5 to TRBJ1-6; 8 nucleotides align to TRBD1. J was trimmed by 9 bases and V by 9 bases; bases with no gene match: 13. Germline assignment: CDR1 MNHEY and CDR2 SVGAGI. The CDR3 covers 15 residues. CDR3 in amino acids: CASTEGTGIGSPLHF. CDR3 DNA sequence: TGTGCCAGTACAGAAGGGACAGGCATTGGTTCACCCCTCCACTTT.